The T cell receptor beta chain under discussion was sequenced for a study of early T cells in non-severe SARS-CoV-2 infection. The protocol attached unique molecular identifiers to individual cDNA molecules. TCRdb reanalysed the 5' RACE reads using MiXCR and keeps one entry per CDR3 protein. This sample yields about 22,000 distinct CDR3 sequences, of which more than 4% are seen a single time; around 4.1% belongs to the top ten. Germline trimming cut 1 base from V and 9 bases from J; bases unmatched to any gene: 8. Germline V gives CDR1 SGHRS, CDR2 YFSETQ. This CDR3 contains 16 residues. Within the sample, this clonotype is medium-sized.

The chain carries TRBV5-1 and TRBJ1-6; TRBD1 agrees at 9 bases. This receptor was taken from an adult who was a healthcare worker with PCR-confirmed SARS-CoV-2 infection or an uninfected control (not recorded which). Specimen: whole blood. CDR3 region: CASSLKQGASGSPLHF. The DNA of the CDR3 is TGCGCCAGCAGCTTGAAACAGGGGGCCTCGGGTTCACCCCTCCACTTT.